This T cell receptor beta chain was identified in a study of blood T cells in healthy people across ages. Study-level findings and limits: PBMCs left unsorted prevented a conclusive naive versus antigen-experienced comparison.

The use of a sample-barcoded 5' primer and a J-beta primer mix characterized a second PCR of about 6 to 12 cycles. TCRdb passed the 5' RACE reads through MiXCR, listing each CDR3 protein once. The data contain 650,000 to 800,000 distinct CDR3 sequences, under 45% of them singletons. Between the trimmed V and J ends, which lost 8 bases and 3 bases, there was a span of 11 bases. The V gene's germline CDR1 is LNHDA and CDR2 SQIVND (reference sequence). The CDR3 totals 14 residues. Details on this clonotype: What it binds is not known.

Researchers report isolating at least 6 million PBMCs per sample. Input material: blood. The clonotype comes from a man between 60 and 75 years old in good health. This sequence joins TRBV19 and TRBJ2-6, with D perhaps TRBD2 (5 bases). The CDR3 loop is CASRTGYGANVLTF. DNA of the CDR3: TGTGCCAGTCGTACGGGATATGGGGCCAACGTCCTGACTTTC.